This note documents a single T cell receptor beta chain sequence. Method: immunoSEQ multiplex PCR; TCRdb's copy keeps in-frame clones and lacks some. Of around 120,000 clones listed, around 91% are singletons. Germline CDR1 is SGHNT and CDR2 is YYREEE (reference sequence). With 1 base removed from V and 5 bases from J, the gap between germline ends came to 10 bases. CDR3 length: 13 amino acids. This sample was taken from a study of control samples from healthy donors and cancer patients. The V and J genes are TRBV5-4 and TRBJ2-7; D is undetermined. The receptor was derived from a woman aged 45-59 years with colorectal cancer. The specimen sequenced was PBMCs. CDR3 coding DNA: TGTGCCAGCAGCTTGACAGAATCGCACGAGCAGTACTTC. Protein sequence: CASSLTESHEQYF. Based on the CDR3 plus reference TRBV5-4 and TRBJ2-7, the full variable domain is ETGVTQSPTHLIKTRGQQVTLRCSSQSGHNTVSWYQQALGQGPQFIFQYYREEENGRGNFPPRFSGLQFPNYSSELNVNALELDDSALYLCASSLTESHEQYFGPGTRLTVT.